This is a list of T cell receptor beta chains from one sample in a study of long-term antiretroviral therapy in people with HIV. Profiling relied on immunoSEQ multiplex PCR, and the TCRdb table lists in-frame clones only, not all of them. Counted here are about 16,000 clones, roughly 90% occurring once; the ten biggest clones make up approximately 12%. The sample here was unsorted PBMCs, taken 0.7 years before starting antiretroviral therapy. These receptors came from a man aged 45 to 65 with HIV. Both conserved end residues are part of each CDR3. The D gene is left open where the match is weak. Clone size is given for some rows only: seen once, a few or many times, or a class if the clone is expanded.

CDR3: CAWRGRSGISYNEQFF
DNA: TGTGCCTGGAGGGGCCGGAGCGGGATTTCTTACAATGAGCAGTTCTTC
V: TRBV30
size: NA
D: TRBD2
J: TRBJ2-1

CDR3: CASSVGTGNGYTF
DNA: TGTGCCAGCAGTGTAGGGACAGGGAATGGCTACACCTTC
V: TRBV6-1
size: NA
D: TRBD1
J: TRBJ1-2

CDR3: CASSLDPQGSGANVLTF
DNA: TGCGCCAGCAGCTTGGACCCTCAGGGATCTGGGGCCAACGTCCTGACTTTC
V: TRBV5-1
size: NA
D: NA
J: TRBJ2-6

CDR3: CASSPFAGLQETQYF
DNA: TGCGCCAGCAGCCCTTTTGCAGGGCTCCAAGAGACCCAGTACTTC
V: TRBV5-1
size: NA
D: NA
J: TRBJ2-5

CDR3: CASSQDRGSRDQETQYF
DNA: TGCGCCAGCAGCCAAGATAGAGGAAGTAGGGACCAAGAGACCCAGTACTTC
V: TRBV4-1
size: NA
D: NA
J: TRBJ2-5

CDR3: CASSGYVDTQYF
DNA: TGTGCCAGCAGCGGATACGTGGATACGCAGTATTTT
V: TRBV9
size: NA
D: NA
J: TRBJ2-3

CDR3: CASTPGLVWAYEQYF
DNA: TGTGCCAGCACCCCCGGACTTGTATGGGCCTACGAGCAGTACTTC
V: TRBV6-1
size: NA
D: NA
J: TRBJ2-7

CDR3: CASSLYLGHGYTF
DNA: TGTGCCAGCAGTTTATACCTAGGGCATGGCTACACCTTC
V: TRBV27
size: once
D: NA
J: TRBJ1-2

CDR3: CASRGSADTQYF
DNA: TGTGCCAGCAGGGGGAGTGCAGATACGCAGTATTTT
V: TRBV9
size: NA
D: NA
J: TRBJ2-3

CDR3: CASSVAPETYGYTF
DNA: TGTGCCAGCAGCGTAGCCCCAGAGACCTATGGCTACACCTTC
V: TRBV9
size: NA
D: NA
J: TRBJ1-2

CDR3: CASSSGEGRWGYTF
DNA: TGCGCCAGCAGCTCTGGAGAGGGGCGGTGGGGCTACACCTTC
V: TRBV5-1
size: NA
D: NA
J: TRBJ1-2

CDR3: CASSLRGAAGELFF
DNA: TGTGCCAGCAGCTTACGAGGGGCCGCCGGGGAGCTGTTTTTT
V: TRBV7-2
size: NA
D: NA
J: TRBJ2-2

CDR3: CASSLGGGLTYEQYF
DNA: TGCGCCAGCAGCTTGGGAGGCGGGCTAACCTACGAGCAGTACTTC
V: TRBV5-1
size: NA
D: NA
J: TRBJ2-7

CDR3: CASSPGGSTDTQYF
DNA: TGTGCTAGCAGCCCCGGTGGGAGCACAGATACGCAGTATTTT
V: TRBV7-7
size: NA
D: NA
J: TRBJ2-3

CDR3: CASDLWGNTEAFF
DNA: TGCGCCAGCGACCTTTGGGGGAACACTGAAGCTTTCTTT
V: TRBV5-1
size: NA
D: NA
J: TRBJ1-1

CDR3: CASSLGLAGLSTDTQYF
DNA: TGTGCCAGCAGCTTGGGACTAGCGGGCCTCAGCACAGATACGCAGTATTTT
V: TRBV7-9
size: NA
D: TRBD2
J: TRBJ2-3

CDR3: CASSMEEETQYF
DNA: TGTGCCAGCTCGATGGAGGAGGAGACCCAGTACTTC
V: TRBV2
size: NA
D: NA
J: TRBJ2-5

CDR3: CASSLGLARSEQYF
DNA: TGCGCCAGCAGCTTGGGGTTAGCTCGGAGCGAGCAGTACTTC
V: TRBV5-1
size: NA
D: NA
J: TRBJ2-7

CDR3: CASSLDYAQQFF
DNA: TGCGCCAGCAGCTTAGACTACGCCCAGCAGTTCTTC
V: TRBV5-1
size: NA
D: NA
J: TRBJ2-1

CDR3: CASSLGEPGYGYTF
DNA: TGCGCCAGCAGCTTGGGGGAGCCTGGGTATGGCTACACCTTC
V: TRBV5-1
size: NA
D: NA
J: TRBJ1-2

CDR3: CASSHKPTAYNSPLHF
DNA: TGCGCCAGCAGCCACAAACCGACAGCTTATAATTCACCCCTCCACTTT
V: TRBV4-3
size: few
D: NA
J: TRBJ1-6

CDR3: CASSPRTGFNTGELFF
DNA: TGTGCCAGCTCACCCCGGACAGGGTTCAACACCGGGGAGCTGTTTTTT
V: TRBV18
size: NA
D: TRBD1
J: TRBJ2-2

CDR3: CASSENTGGPVRTSGNTIYF
DNA: TGTGCCAGCAGTGAAAATACAGGGGGCCCTGTGAGGACTTCTGGAAACACCATATATTTT
V: TRBV6-1
size: NA
D: TRBD1
J: TRBJ1-3

CDR3: CASSIGSGRANEKLFF
DNA: TGTGCCAGTAGTATAGGGTCCGGAAGAGCTAATGAAAAACTGTTTTTT
V: TRBV19
size: NA
D: NA
J: TRBJ1-4

CDR3: CASSNPDRINGYTF
DNA: TGTGCCAGCAGCAACCCGGACAGGATCAATGGCTACACCTTC
V: TRBV11-2
size: NA
D: TRBD1
J: TRBJ1-2

CDR3: CASSPNFRGNEQYF
DNA: TGTGCCAGCAGTCCCAATTTCAGGGGCAACGAGCAGTACTTC
V: TRBV28
size: once
D: NA
J: TRBJ2-7

CDR3: CASSLGSSGQFYEQYF
DNA: TGTGCCAGCAGCTTAGGATCGAGCGGGCAGTTCTACGAGCAGTACTTC
V: TRBV11-2
size: NA
D: NA
J: TRBJ2-7

CDR3: CASTGSGSGSYNEQFF
DNA: TGTGCCAGCACCGGTAGCGGGAGTGGATCCTACAATGAGCAGTTCTTC
V: TRBV7-9
size: NA
D: TRBD2
J: TRBJ2-1

CDR3: CASSPTGNTAGELFF
DNA: TGTGCCAGCAGCCCAACGGGGAACACGGCCGGGGAGCTGTTTTTT
V: TRBV7-3
size: NA
D: NA
J: TRBJ2-2

CDR3: CSVVGLEGYNEQFF
DNA: TGCAGCGTTGTTGGGCTAGAAGGGTACAATGAGCAGTTCTTC
V: TRBV29-1
size: NA
D: NA
J: TRBJ2-1

CDR3: CASRMERDTQYF
DNA: TGTGCCAGCAGAATGGAGAGAGATACGCAGTATTTT
V: TRBV11-2
size: NA
D: NA
J: TRBJ2-3

CDR3: CASSGGRGNPSYNEQFF
DNA: TGCGCCAGCTCGGGGGGGCGGGGGAACCCATCCTACAATGAGCAGTTCTTC
V: TRBV10-1
size: NA
D: TRBD2
J: TRBJ2-1

CDR3: CASSTESNQPQHF
DNA: TGTGCCAGCTCTACAGAGTCCAATCAGCCCCAGCATTTT
V: TRBV18
size: NA
D: NA
J: TRBJ1-5

CDR3: CASSPGYLMRQETQYF
DNA: TGCGCCAGCAGCCCCGGCTATTTGATGAGACAAGAGACCCAGTACTTC
V: TRBV4-1
size: once
D: NA
J: TRBJ2-5

CDR3: CASSPGTGFLGNTIYF
DNA: TGCGCCAGCAGTCCCGGGACAGGGTTTCTCGGAAACACCATATATTTT
V: TRBV10-1
size: NA
D: TRBD1
J: TRBJ1-3

CDR3: CASMGHNSPLHF
DNA: TGTGCCAGCATGGGCCATAATTCACCCCTCCACTTT
V: TRBV6-5
size: once
D: NA
J: TRBJ1-6

CDR3: CASSRAGFSYEQYF
DNA: TGTGCCAGCAGCCGGGCAGGGTTCTCCTACGAGCAGTACTTC
V: TRBV5-8
size: NA
D: NA
J: TRBJ2-7

CDR3: CASSQGDGRSNTGELFF
DNA: TGTGCCAGCAGCCAGGGCGACGGGAGATCGAACACCGGGGAGCTGTTTTTT
V: TRBV11-1
size: NA
D: NA
J: TRBJ2-2

CDR3: CASSFGTGNTEAFF
DNA: TGCGCCAGCAGCTTCGGGACAGGGAACACTGAAGCTTTCTTT
V: TRBV5-1
size: NA
D: TRBD1
J: TRBJ1-1

CDR3: CASSRTSGTGELFF
DNA: TGTGCCAGCAGCAGGACTAGCGGGACCGGGGAGCTGTTTTTT
V: TRBV7-3
size: NA
D: TRBD2
J: TRBJ2-2

CDR3: CAISESGTEETQYF
DNA: TGTGCCATCAGTGAATCTGGGACCGAGGAGACCCAGTACTTC
V: TRBV10-3
size: NA
D: NA
J: TRBJ2-5

CDR3: CASGLTIRAELFF
DNA: TGTGCTAGTGGTTTAACCATCCGGGCCGAGCTGTTTTTT
V: TRBV12-5
size: few
D: NA
J: TRBJ2-2

CDR3: CASSLEWDSTAPGANVLTF
DNA: TGTGCCAGCAGTTTAGAATGGGACAGTACCGCCCCTGGGGCCAACGTCCTGACTTTC
V: TRBV27
size: NA
D: TRBD1
J: TRBJ2-6

CDR3: CASSVGSLWDRVFTF
DNA: TGTGCCAGCAGCGTAGGATCGTTGTGGGACAGGGTGTTCACCTTC
V: TRBV9
size: NA
D: TRBD1
J: TRBJ1-2

CDR3: CASSSRQGDYGYTF
DNA: TGTGCCAGCAGCTCAAGGCAGGGCGACTATGGCTACACCTTC
V: TRBV11-2
size: NA
D: NA
J: TRBJ1-2

CDR3: CAWSPLGDRGGGEQFF
DNA: TGTGCCTGGAGTCCCCTGGGGGATCGGGGCGGGGGAGAGCAGTTCTTC
V: TRBV30
size: NA
D: TRBD2
J: TRBJ2-1

CDR3: CASSLGRNGELFF
DNA: TGTGCCAGCAGCTTAGGAAGAAACGGGGAGCTGTTTTTT
V: TRBV7-8
size: NA
D: NA
J: TRBJ2-2

CDR3: CATGTRQETQYF
DNA: TGTGCCACCGGGACGCGCCAAGAGACCCAGTACTTC
V: TRBV10-3
size: NA
D: NA
J: TRBJ2-5

CDR3: CASSILTGGRADTQYF
DNA: TGTGCCAGCAGCATATTAACAGGGGGCAGGGCAGATACGCAGTATTTT
V: TRBV7-8
size: NA
D: TRBD1
J: TRBJ2-3

CDR3: CASSLWGAGNEQYF
DNA: TGCGCCAGCAGCCTGTGGGGCGCGGGAAACGAGCAGTACTTC
V: TRBV5-1
size: NA
D: NA
J: TRBJ2-7

CDR3: CASSFFDSYEQYF
DNA: TGTGCCAGCAGCTTCTTTGACAGCTACGAGCAGTACTTC
V: TRBV5-6
size: NA
D: NA
J: TRBJ2-7

CDR3: CASSKKMSSTPETQYF
DNA: TGTGCCAGCAGCAAAAAGATGTCTTCGACCCCAGAGACCCAGTACTTC
V: TRBV6-6
size: NA
D: NA
J: TRBJ2-5